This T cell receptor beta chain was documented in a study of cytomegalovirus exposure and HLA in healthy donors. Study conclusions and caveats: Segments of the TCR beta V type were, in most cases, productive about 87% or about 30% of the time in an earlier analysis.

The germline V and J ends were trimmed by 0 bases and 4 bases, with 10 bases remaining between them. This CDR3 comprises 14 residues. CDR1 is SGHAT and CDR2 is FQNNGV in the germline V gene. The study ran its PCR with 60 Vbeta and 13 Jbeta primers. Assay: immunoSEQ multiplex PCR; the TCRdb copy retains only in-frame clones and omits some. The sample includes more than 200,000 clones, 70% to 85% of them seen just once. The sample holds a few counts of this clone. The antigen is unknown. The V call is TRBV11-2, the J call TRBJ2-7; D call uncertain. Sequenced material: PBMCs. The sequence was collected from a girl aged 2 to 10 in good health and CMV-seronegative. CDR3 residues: CASSLDRTIYEQYF. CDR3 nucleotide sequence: TGTGCCAGCAGCTTAGACAGAACCATTTACGAGCAGTACTTC.